What follows are 13 T cell receptor beta chains derived from one specimen sequenced in a study of blood T cells in healthy people across ages. It was with a sample-barcoded 5' primer and a J-beta primer mix that a second PCR of roughly 7 to 12 cycles was run. Each CDR3 protein gets one entry after TCRdb re-called the 5' RACE reads with MiXCR. This sample has 1.5 million to 2 million distinct CDR3 sequences, with around 50% found just once. The specimen sequenced was blood. The source is a woman aged 40 to 50 in good health.

In this sample, this clonotype turned up a few times. This chain joins TRBV28 and TRBJ2-7, with TRBD1 matching over 8 bases. Per the germline V gene, CDR1 is MDHEN and CDR2 is SYDVKM. This CDR3 contains 16 residues. V dropped 6 bases and J dropped 0; count of bases not matched to a gene: 10. The CDR3 nucleotides read TGTGCCAGCAGGCCCGGACAGGGTAAAAGCTCCTACGAGCAGTACTTC. It translates to CASRPGQGKSSYEQYF. Drawing the rest from reference TRBV28 and TRBJ2-7, the complete variable domain is DVKVTQSSRYLVKRTGEKVFLECVQDMDHENMFWYRQDPGLGLRLIYFSYDVKMKEKGDIPEGYSVSREKKERFSLILESASTNQTSMYLCASRPGQGKSSYEQYFGPGTRLTVT.

This sequence joins TRBV11-2 and TRBJ2-3, with a possible D match to TRBD1 (5 bases). V was trimmed by 5 bases and J by 6 bases, leaving 18 bases between them. Germline V gene data show CDR1 as SGHAT and CDR2 as FQNNGV. This CDR3 contains 15 residues. CDR3 nucleotides: TGTGCCAGCAGCAAAGGGGCAGGCCCCGGGGATACGCAGTATTTT. Translated: CASSKGAGPGDTQYF.

The rearrangement links TRBV4-3 to TRBJ1-2; D may be TRBD1 (5 bases). CDR3 length equals 14 residues. V gave up 1 base and J gave up 7 bases, with 13 bases separating them. Germline lookup yields CDR1 LGHNA and CDR2 YSLEER. The CDR3 nucleotides are TGCGCCAGCAGCCAAGTTGGGGGAGCGAGTGGCTACACCTTC. Translating gives CASSQVGGASGYTF.

V is TRBV10-3 and J is TRBJ2-1, with 8 bases that match TRBD2. Germline V gene data show CDR1 as ENHRY and CDR2 as SYGVKD. V was clipped by 3 bases and J by 3 bases; unmatched bases: 4. This CDR3 is 15 amino acids long. The CDR3 DNA is TGTGCCATCAGTGATATCAGCGGGGGCTACAATGAGCAGTTCTTC. Protein sequence: CAISDISGGYNEQFF.

CDR3 nucleotides: TGCAGCTCGAGGACAGGGAGAGACACCGGGGAGCTGTTTTTT. This codes for CSSRTGRDTGELFF. V is TRBV29-1 and J is TRBJ2-2, with 8 bases identical to TRBD1. Germline CDR1 reads SQVTM; CDR2 reads ANQGSEA. CDR3 length: 14 amino acids. V was clipped by 8 bases and J by 3 bases; unmatched bases: 8.

V usage is TRBV7-9 and J usage is TRBJ2-4, with D perhaps matching TRBD1 (6 bases). The better agreement between TRBJ2-5 and the DNA end casts doubt on the J call. In germline, CDR1 is SEHNR, CDR2 FQNEAQ (reference sequence). The CDR3 loop spans 15 amino acids. The CDR3 nucleotides are TGTGCCAGCAGCTTAGCATTACAGGGTGGAGAGACCCAGTACTTC. This gives the protein CASSLALQGGETQYF.

The chain employs TRBV28 and TRBJ1-5; D ambiguous. This CDR3 comprises 14 residues. V was trimmed by 6 bases and J by 5 bases, leaving 14 bases between them. The germline V gene has CDR1 MDHEN and CDR2 SYDVKM. This CDR3 reads CASSMTSVYQPQHF. Here the CDR3 DNA reads TGTGCCAGCAGCATGACTTCCGTGTATCAGCCCCAGCATTTT.

Only a few counts were recorded for this clonotype. V and J are TRBV10-3 and TRBJ2-7; tentatively, D is TRBD1 (5 bases). Trimming pared 8 bases from V and 5 bases from J, leaving 7 bases between. CDR1 and CDR2 (germline): ENHRY, SYGVKD. The CDR3 runs to 10 residues. The CDR3 here is CAIDRNEQYF. The CDR3 coding sequence is TGTGCCATCGACAGAAACGAGCAGTACTTC.

The rearrangement uses TRBV7-9 and TRBJ2-1; 7 bases match TRBD1. This CDR3 has 14 residues. The V gene's germline CDR1 is SEHNR and CDR2 FQNEAQ (reference sequence). J was trimmed by 10 bases and V by 6 bases; bases with no gene match: 12. CDR3 coding DNA: TGTGCCAGCAGTAGCCGGGACAGCGCTGAAGAGCAGTTCTTC. Amino acid sequence: CASSSRDSAEEQFF.

This clonotype was recorded a few times. The CDR3 is CASSPGTSGVQTQYF. The CDR3 nucleotides are TGCGCCAGCAGCCCTGGGACTAGCGGGGTGCAGACCCAGTACTTC. The chain employs TRBV5-1 and TRBJ2-5, with TRBD2 matching 13 bases. J was trimmed by 6 bases and V by 4 bases; bases with no gene match: 6. CDR1 SGHRS and CDR2 YFSETQ come from the germline V gene. CDR3 length: 15 amino acids.

CDR3 sequence (DNA): TGCAGTGCTAAGGTTACTAGCGGGGCCTACGAGCAGTACTTC. Translation: CSAKVTSGAYEQYF. This chain joins TRBV20-1 and TRBJ2-7; 10 bases align to TRBD2. The junction had 5 bases not matched to a gene; V was cut back by 4 bases and J by 2 bases. The germline gives CDR1 DFQATT, CDR2 SNEGSKA (reference sequence). The CDR3 extends over 14 amino acids.

The J gene is TRBJ2-5, the V gene TRBV2; no clear D gene. With 3 bases removed from V and 2 bases from J, the gap between germline ends came to 10 bases. Germline V gene lookup returns CDR1 SNHLY and CDR2 FYNNEI. This CDR3 region has 14 residues. For the CDR3, the DNA is TGTGCCAGCAGTGAGGGTAGCAAACAAGAGACCCAGTACTTC. Residues: CASSEGSKQETQYF.

This clonotype was detected many times. The chain couples TRBV6-2 or TRBV6-3 to TRBJ2-1; a possible D gene is TRBD1 (5 bases). Germline lookup yields CDR1 MNHEY and CDR2 SVGEGT. Trimming shortened V by 0 bases and J by 7 bases, and 10 bases separated the two germline ends. This CDR3 region has 14 residues. The CDR3 here is CASSYSRGGNEQFF. The DNA of the CDR3 is TGTGCCAGCAGTTACTCTAGGGGTGGGAATGAGCAGTTCTTC.